These 11 T cell receptor beta chains originate from one sample sequenced in a study of T cell responses to AZD1222 COVID-19 vaccine. Only in-frame clones appear in the TCRdb table, and some are missing; sequencing was by immunoSEQ multiplex PCR. Of 60,000 to 85,000 clones in the sample, around 89% were seen once. Material: peripheral blood, obtained 28 days after the second dose of the MenACWY control vaccine. Receptors were obtained from an adult who received the MenACWY meningococcal vaccine as a control.

The chain has TRBV29-1 and TRBJ2-1; a possible D gene is TRBD1 (6 bases). V lost 8 bases, J lost 3 bases, and 20 bases lay in between. The length of the CDR3 is 15 residues. Germline-derived CDR1 and CDR2 are SQVTM and ANQGSEA. This CDR3 is CSWSPRQVVYNEQFF. As DNA, the CDR3 is TGCAGCTGGTCACCCCGACAGGTAGTCTACAATGAGCAGTTCTTC.

This chain's CDR3 is CARPPGLAGVGTGELFF. The CDR3, as DNA: TGTGCCAGACCCCCGGGACTAGCGGGAGTGGGCACCGGGGAGCTGTTTTTT. The chain recombines TRBV5-6 with TRBJ2-2; 14 bases align to TRBD2. The CDR3 is made up of 17 amino acids. The ends lost 8 bases at V and 4 bases at J; junction bases unmatched: 10. Germline V gives CDR1 SGHDT, CDR2 YYEEEE.

V is TRBV3-1 (or the pseudogene TRBV3-2) and J is TRBJ2-3, with 7 nucleotides matching TRBD2. J was trimmed by 6 bases and V by 8 bases; bases with no gene match: 8. Looked up from germline, CDR1 is LGHDT and CDR2 is YNNKEL (reference sequence). The CDR3 is 13 residues long. CDR3 protein: CASGALASDTQYF. CDR3 nucleotides: TGTGCCAGCGGGGCACTAGCGTCTGATACGCAGTATTTT.

The V gene is TRBV2, the J gene TRBJ2-7; 7 bases agree with TRBD1. The CDR3 runs 15 residues. CDR1 SNHLY and CDR2 FYNNEI come from the germline V gene. The junction had 11 bases not matched to a gene; V was cut back by 3 bases and J by 6 bases. CDR3 DNA sequence: TGTGCCAGCAGTGACTTGGTGGGACAGCACGTCGAGCAGTACTTC. This codes for CASSDLVGQHVEQYF.

The V gene is TRBV4-3, the J gene TRBJ2-1; a weak D match, TRBD2 (5 bases). This CDR3 region has 12 residues. Germline V gives CDR1 LGHNA, CDR2 YSLEER. V dropped 11 bases and J dropped 5 bases, with 13 bases sitting between them. The CDR3 protein is CASAAGNNEQFF. The DNA for the CDR3 is TGCGCCTCCGCGGCGGGTAACAATGAGCAGTTCTTC.

The V call is TRBV19, the J call TRBJ1-5, with D hard to call. V was cut by 0 bases and J by 3 bases, with 6 bases left in between. The CDR3 consists of 14 residues. The V gene's germline CDR1 is LNHDA and CDR2 SQIVND (reference sequence). Here the CDR3 reads CASSIELYNQPQHF. The CDR3 nucleotides read TGTGCCAGTAGTATAGAGCTCTACAATCAGCCCCAGCATTTT.

The genes are TRBV4-3 and TRBJ2-3; TRBD1 matches at 7 bases. Germline CDR1 and CDR2: LGHNA and YSLEER. V was pared by 1 base and J by 5 bases, with 6 bases of the junction left unmatched. This CDR3 contains 15 residues. In DNA form, the CDR3 reads TGCGCCAGCAGCCAAGCCGGGACAGAAGGAGATACGCAGTATTTT. Amino acid sequence: CASSQAGTEGDTQYF.

This clone was seen a handful of times. This chain uses TRBV2 with TRBJ2-7; 7 nucleotides line up with TRBD1. The CDR3 runs to 11 residues. CDR1 and CDR2 (germline): SNHLY, FYNNEI. The V and J ends lost 11 bases and 5 bases, in that order; junction bases with no gene match: 6. CDR3 in DNA: TGTGCCGGGACAGACAGGGACGAGCAGTACTTC. This sequence encodes CAGTDRDEQYF.

The chain employs TRBV10-3 and TRBJ1-1, with D maybe TRBD1 (5 bases). The V and J ends lost 4 bases and 5 bases respectively, with 11 bases between them. This CDR3 region has 13 residues. Looked up from germline, CDR1 is ENHRY and CDR2 is SYGVKD. The CDR3 DNA reads TGTGCCATCAGTGCAGACAGTTCAACTGAAGCTTTCTTT. This codes for CAISADSSTEAFF.

This sequence joins TRBV9 and TRBJ2-5; D gene uncertain. CDR3 length equals 14 residues. Trimming took off 4 bases at V and 7 bases at J, with 17 bases between the two ends. Germline CDR1 SGDLS, CDR2 YYNGEE. CDR3 loop: CASSPPGPVVTQYF. In DNA form, the CDR3 reads TGTGCCAGCAGCCCCCCGGGTCCAGTGGTGACCCAGTACTTC.

The chain employs TRBV9 and TRBJ2-3; 13 bases match TRBD2. The trim removed 4 bases at V and 2 bases at J, leaving 4 bases unmatched. Germline assignment: CDR1 SGDLS and CDR2 YYNGEE. The CDR3 is 16 residues long. CDR3: CASSHGLAGATDTQYF. CDR3 nucleotides: TGTGCCAGCAGCCATGGACTAGCGGGAGCCACAGATACGCAGTATTTT.